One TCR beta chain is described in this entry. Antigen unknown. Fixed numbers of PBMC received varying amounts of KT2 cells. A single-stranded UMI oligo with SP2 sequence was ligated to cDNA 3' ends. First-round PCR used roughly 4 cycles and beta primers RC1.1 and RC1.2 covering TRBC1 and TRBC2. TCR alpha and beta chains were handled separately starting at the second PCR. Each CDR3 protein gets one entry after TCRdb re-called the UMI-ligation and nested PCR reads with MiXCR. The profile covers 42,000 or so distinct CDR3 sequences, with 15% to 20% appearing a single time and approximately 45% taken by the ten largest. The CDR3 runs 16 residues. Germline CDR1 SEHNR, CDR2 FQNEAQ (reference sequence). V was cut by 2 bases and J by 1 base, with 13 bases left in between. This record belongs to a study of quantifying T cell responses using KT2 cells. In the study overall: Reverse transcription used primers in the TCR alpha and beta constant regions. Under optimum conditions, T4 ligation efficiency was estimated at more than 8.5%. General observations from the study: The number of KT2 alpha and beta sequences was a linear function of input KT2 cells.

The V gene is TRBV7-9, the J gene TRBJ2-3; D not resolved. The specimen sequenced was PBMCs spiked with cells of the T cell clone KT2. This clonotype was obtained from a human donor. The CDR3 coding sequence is TGTGCCAGCAGCTTAACCCGCACTAAACGCACAGATACGCAGTATTTT. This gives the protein CASSLTRTKRTDTQYF.